This T cell receptor beta chain was identified in a study of blood T cell repertoires in COVID-19. The assay was immunoSEQ multiplex PCR, and TCRdb's table has in-frame clones only and misses some. The sample has about 270,000 clones, 70% to 90% seen once. Germline values: CDR1 SGHTA, CDR2 FQGTGA. Trimming at V came to 5 bases and at J to 5 bases, leaving 8 bases not matched to a gene. The CDR3 sequence is 16 residues long. The material sequenced was peripheral blood. The V and J genes are TRBV7-3 and TRBJ2-5; 13 bases are shared with TRBD2. The receptor was derived from a woman aged 70-85 years with acute or convalescent COVID-19. As DNA, the CDR3 is TGTGCCAGCAGCAAAGGGACTAGCGGGGTGACGGAGACCCAGTACTTC. It codes for CASSKGTSGVTETQYF. Together with reference TRBV7-3 and TRBJ2-5, the CDR3 gives the full variable domain: GAGVSQTPSNKVTEKGKYVELRCDPISGHTALYWYRQSLGQGPEFLIYFQGTGAADDSGLPNDRFFAVRPEGSVSTLKIQRTERGDSAVYLCASSKGTSGVTETQYFGPGTRLLVL.